This T cell receptor (beta chain) was profiled in a study of T cells in Graves' hyperthyroidism and ophthalmopathy. Across the whole study: Blood was drawn when the patient was first diagnosed and still untreated.

The CDR3 has 14 residues. Trimming left V 6 bases short and J 2 bases short, with 13 bases between. CDR1 and CDR2 (germline): ENHRY, SYGVKD. This clonotype appeared many times. Its antigen remains unidentified. It was RNA transcripts that yielded the amplified TCR beta CDR3 regions. The HTBI primer set served for first-round RT-PCR of the TCR CDR3. A single record per CDR3 protein comes from TCRdb applying MiXCR to the multiplex PCR reads. The repertoire has about 410,000 distinct CDR3 sequences, roughly 15% of them found once; the top ten carry around 14%. Study-level findings and limits: Blood held most thyroid clonotypes expanded above 0.001 frequency. Separation of ophthalmopathy from stable hyperthyroidism was achieved by a 13 V-J model.

The chain has TRBV10-3 and TRBJ2-5; D might be TRBD1 (6 bases). Source material: blood. The TCR sequence derives from a man aged 18 to 30 with Graves' ophthalmopathy. The CDR3 region has the DNA TGTGCCATCAGGTTGGACAGTTTGCAAGAGACCCAGTACTTC. The encoded protein is CAIRLDSLQETQYF.